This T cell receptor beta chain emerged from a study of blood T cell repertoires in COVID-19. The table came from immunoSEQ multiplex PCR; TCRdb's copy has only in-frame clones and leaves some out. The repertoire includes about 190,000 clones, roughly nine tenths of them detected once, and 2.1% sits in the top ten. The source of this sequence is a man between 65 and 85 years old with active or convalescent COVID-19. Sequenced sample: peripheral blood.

For the CDR3, the DNA is TGTGCCACCAGTGATCCCAGGGGAACTAGCACAGATACGCAGTATTTT. Encoded protein: CATSDPRGTSTDTQYF. The chain combines TRBV24-1 with TRBJ2-3; D perhaps matches TRBD1 (6 bases). The germline CDR1 and CDR2 sequences are KGHDR and SFDVKD. V was clipped by 3 bases and J by 0 bases, with 12 bases between them. The CDR3 consists of 16 residues.